This T cell receptor beta chain was sequenced during a study of identical twins. MiXCR, run by TCRdb on the 5' RACE reads, gives a single entry per CDR3 protein. The table has some 590,000 distinct CDR3 sequences, around 9.6% seen once. Germline values: CDR1 MNHEY, CDR2 SMNVEV (reference sequence). The CDR3 has 15 residues. Trimming left V 0 bases short and J 8 bases short, with 11 bases between. In this sample, this clonotype turned up a few times. The sample was also linked to a second study, of yellow fever vaccine responses in identical twins.

This chain connects TRBV27 to TRBJ1-6; D not resolved. The sequenced sample was PBMCs. The origin of this receptor is a woman aged 18-30 years in good health. CDR3 sequence reads: CASSLSPGPDSPLHF. The CDR3 nucleotides read TGTGCCAGCAGTTTATCTCCTGGGCCGGATTCACCCCTCCACTTT.